Shown below are 2 T cell receptor beta chains from a single sample sequenced in a study of blood T cell repertoires in COVID-19. Repertoires were generated with immunoSEQ multiplex PCR, while TCRdb's copy carries only in-frame clones and drops some. The table has hundreds of thousands of clones, around 87% seen once. The source material was peripheral blood. These receptor sequences come from a middle-aged woman who had recovered from COVID-19.

The chain couples TRBV6-5 to TRBJ2-3; 10 bases agree with TRBD2. Germline CDR1 MNHEY, CDR2 SVGAGI. This CDR3 region has 15 residues. J was trimmed by 4 bases and V by 5 bases; bases with no gene match: 6. The CDR3 coding sequence is TGTGCCAGCAGTCCCCGACTAGCGGGTGCAGATACGCAGTATTTT. Translation gives CASSPRLAGADTQYF.

The table lists this clone with a count of one. The genes are TRBV2 and TRBJ2-2, with TRBD1 matching 7 bases. The germline CDR1 and CDR2 sequences are SNHLY and FYNNEI. This CDR3 contains 13 residues. The V gene end was trimmed by 8 bases and the J gene end by 5 bases; junction bases not matched to a gene: 5. The CDR3 protein is CASATGRTGELFF. As DNA, the CDR3 is TGTGCCAGCGCGACAGGGAGAACCGGGGAGCTGTTTTTT.